This T cell receptor beta chain is from a study of cytomegalovirus exposure and HLA in healthy donors. Study-level points and caveats: In vitro testing confirmed three CMV-associated chains as specific for CMV antigens. CMV serostatus was the only immune exposure information that was available.

With regard to this clone: Its antigen is as yet unknown.

CDR3 length: 11 amino acids. The germline V gene encodes CDR1 GTSNPN and CDR2 SVGIG (reference sequence). Trimming cost V 3 bases and J 6 bases; bases outside gene matches: 1. Primers for the PCR totalled 60 Vbeta and 13 Jbeta. This table comes from immunoSEQ multiplex PCR, and its TCRdb copy is limited to in-frame clones, with some not included. The sample carries roughly 200,000 clones, 79% recorded once. The sequencing input was PBMCs. This chain connects TRBV30 to TRBJ2-7; TRBD2 agrees at 8 bases. This receptor was obtained from a young woman in good health and CMV-seropositive. The CDR3: CAWRREAEQYF. The CDR3 coding sequence is TGTGCCTGGAGGCGGGAGGCCGAGCAGTACTTC.